A selection of T cell receptor beta chains follows, all from one sample in a study of control samples from healthy donors and cancer patients. Measured with immunoSEQ multiplex PCR; TCRdb has only the in-frame clones, and not every one. The sample consists of some 99,000 clones, 90% of them appearing once. Sequencing used blood. All receptors derive from a human donor in good health. The donor label of this sample is uncertain. Each CDR3 is given with its conserved first and last residue. A D gene is named only where the DNA matches it firmly. The size entry is marked missing in some rows and otherwise reads once, few, many or a size class.

abundance	v_gene	len	j_gene	d_gene	CDR3aa	CDR3nt
.	TRBV5-1	15	TRBJ2-1	TRBD2	CASIKGLAGDNEQFF	TGCGCCAGCATCAAGGGACTAGCGGGGGACAATGAGCAGTTCTTC
.	TRBV7-3	13	TRBJ2-3	.	CASSLTEEDTQYF	TGTGCCAGCAGCTTAACGGAAGAAGATACGCAGTATTTT
.	TRBV9	15	TRBJ2-2	.	CASSRGFTDTGELFF	TGTGCCAGCAGCAGGGGATTCACGGACACCGGGGAGCTGTTTTTT
.	TRBV5-6	13	TRBJ2-1	.	CASSLTGLHEQFF	TGTGCCAGCAGCTTGACAGGTTTACATGAGCAGTTCTTC
.	TRBV6-5	14	TRBJ1-6	.	CASSSGTDHSPLHF	TGTGCCAGCAGTTCGGGGACGGACCATTCACCCCTCCACTTT
.	TRBV4-1	15	TRBJ1-5	.	CASSMDRNKDQPQHF	TGCGCCAGCAGCATGGACAGAAACAAAGATCAGCCCCAGCATTTT
.	TRBV29-1	13	TRBJ1-5	.	CSVSGTTTQPQHF	TGCAGCGTCTCAGGGACTACGACACAGCCCCAGCATTTT
.	TRBV28	15	TRBJ1-4	.	CASSRPQGRDEKLFF	TGTGCCAGCAGCCGTCCTCAGGGGCGTGATGAAAAACTGTTTTTT
.	TRBV14	15	TRBJ2-5	.	CASSQLSTSQETQYF	TGTGCCAGCAGCCAACTGTCAACTAGCCAAGAGACCCAGTACTTC
once	TRBV4-1	16	TRBJ1-2	TRBD1	CASSQEGTGSNYGYTF	TGCGCCAGCAGCCAAGAAGGGACAGGGTCTAACTATGGCTACACCTTC
.	TRBV5-1	14	TRBJ2-1	TRBD2	CASSPPTSGGEQFF	TGCGCCAGCAGCCCCCCCACTAGCGGGGGTGAGCAGTTCTTC
.	TRBV18	16	TRBJ2-6	.	CASSPYEGAGANVLTF	TGTGCCAGCTCACCATATGAGGGGGCTGGGGCCAACGTCCTGACTTTC
once	TRBV6-5	13	TRBJ1-4	TRBD1	CARLDRKSEKLFF	TGTGCCAGGCTGGACAGGAAAAGTGAAAAACTGTTTTTT
.	TRBV11-3	16	TRBJ2-7	TRBD2	CASSSSGLAGSYEQYF	TGTGCCAGCAGCTCCTCCGGACTAGCGGGATCCTACGAGCAGTACTTC
once	TRBV9	16	TRBJ1-4	TRBD1	CASSPGQLTNNEKLFF	TGTGCCAGCAGCCCGGGACAGCTCACTAATAATGAAAAACTGTTTTTT
.	TRBV12-3/TRBV12-4	12	TRBJ1-1	.	CASSPLATEAFF	TGTGCCAGCAGTCCCCTGGCCACTGAAGCTTTCTTT
.	TRBV11-2	13	TRBJ1-1	TRBD1	CASSKTGDTEAFF	TGTGCCAGCAGCAAGACAGGGGACACTGAAGCTTTCTTT
.	TRBV7-8	15	TRBJ1-4	TRBD1	CASSLGLQGNEKLFF	TGTGCCAGCAGCTTAGGCCTACAGGGGAATGAAAAACTGTTTTTT
few	TRBV3-1/TRBV3-2	11	TRBJ1-5	.	CASGFGWPQHF	TGTGCCAGCGGCTTCGGGTGGCCCCAGCATTTT
.	TRBV30	11	TRBJ2-5	.	CASRHQETQYF	TGTGCCTCCCGGCACCAAGAGACCCAGTACTTC
.	TRBV25-1	13	TRBJ2-2	.	CASSDMGAGELFF	TGTGCCAGCAGTGATATGGGGGCCGGGGAGCTGTTTTTT
.	TRBV9	15	TRBJ2-2	TRBD2	CASSQGPGRAGELFF	TGTGCCAGCAGTCAAGGGCCAGGGAGGGCCGGGGAGCTGTTTTTT
.	TRBV28	12	TRBJ2-7	.	CATETVPYEQYF	TGTGCCACCGAGACAGTGCCCTACGAGCAGTACTTC
.	TRBV7-8	12	TRBJ2-7	.	CASSRPGPEQYF	TGTGCCAGCAGCCGGCCGGGGCCCGAGCAGTACTTC
.	TRBV2	14	TRBJ2-4	.	CASSALGVKNIQYF	TGTGCCAGCAGTGCCCTTGGGGTCAAAAACATTCAGTACTTC
.	TRBV4-1	15	TRBJ1-6	.	CASSHAGRPNSPLHF	TGCGCCAGCAGCCACGCGGGACGACCGAATTCACCCCTCCACTTT
once	TRBV21-1	16	TRBJ2-5	.	CASSATGRGGQETQYF	TGTGCCAGCAGCGCTACTGGGAGGGGAGGCCAAGAGACCCAGTACTTC
.	TRBV6-5	14	TRBJ1-2	.	CASSSGSGNYGYTF	TGTGCCAGCAGTTCGGGATCGGGTAACTATGGCTACACCTTC
.	TRBV5-1	14	TRBJ2-7	TRBD2	CASSPSGGLYEQYF	TGCGCCAGCAGCCCTAGCGGGGGGTTGTACGAGCAGTACTTC
.	TRBV7-9	12	TRBJ1-5	.	CASSFGSQPQHF	TGTGCCAGCAGCTTTGGGAGTCAGCCCCAGCATTTT
.	TRBV5-1	16	TRBJ1-2	.	CASSLAIGHTPNGYTF	TGCGCCAGCAGCTTGGCCATAGGGCATACACCCAATGGCTACACCTTC
.	TRBV28	15	TRBJ2-5	.	CASSQPTGNQETQYF	TGTGCCAGCAGCCAGCCGACGGGCAACCAAGAGACCCAGTACTTC
once	TRBV2	12	TRBJ2-7	.	CASSFTEDEQYF	TGTGCCAGCAGTTTTACGGAGGACGAGCAGTACTTC
.	TRBV4-1	15	TRBJ2-1	TRBD2	CASSRLAGGRNEQFF	TGCGCCAGCAGCCGACTAGCGGGGGGGCGAAATGAGCAGTTCTTC
.	TRBV19	15	TRBJ1-5	.	CASRTGHLGDQPQHF	TGTGCCAGTAGGACGGGACATTTAGGAGATCAGCCCCAGCATTTT
.	TRBV6-5	14	TRBJ2-7	.	CASSYKTGPYEQYF	TGTGCCAGCAGTTACAAAACAGGGCCATACGAGCAGTACTTC
.	TRBV5-6	14	TRBJ2-7	.	CASSLAGVFYEQYF	TGTGCCAGCAGCTTGGCTGGGGTCTTTTACGAGCAGTACTTC
.	TRBV6-6	14	TRBJ1-5	.	CASTQTVSNQPQHF	TGTGCCAGCACCCAGACAGTTAGCAATCAGCCCCAGCATTTT
.	TRBV5-6	17	TRBJ2-3	.	CASSLDHGPGSTDTQYF	TGTGCCAGCAGCTTGGACCATGGGCCGGGAAGCACAGATACGCAGTATTTT
.	TRBV18	15	TRBJ2-3	.	CASSPGGGEADTQYF	TGTGCCAGCTCACCAGGAGGGGGTGAGGCAGATACGCAGTATTTT
.	TRBV5-1	12	TRBJ1-6	.	CASSLGQTPLHF	TGCGCCAGCAGCCTAGGACAGACACCCCTCCACTTT